A single sample is the source of the 16 T cell receptor beta chains below, sequenced in a study of T cell repertoires in cytomegalovirus infection. These receptors are not linked to any known antigen. Via MiXCR, TCRdb re-called the reads, giving one row per CDR3 protein. The sample lists hundreds of thousands of distinct CDR3 sequences; about 42% were seen once. The sequenced sample was cultured PBMCs, obtained from culture after CMV antigen stimulation. These TCRs come from a human donor in good health (CMV status not recorded). Some clones in this sample may be carry-over from other donors' samples.

This clonotype was counted at least ten times. The chain couples TRBV28 to TRBJ1-5; the D is unclear. The V gene's germline CDR1 is MDHEN and CDR2 SYDVKM. Trimming cost V 6 bases and J 2 bases, with 14 bases left between them. The CDR3 runs 15 residues. CDR3 sequence reads: CASSPTGSGNQPQHF. CDR3 nucleotides: TGTGCCAGCAGCCCCACGGGATCCGGCAATCAGCCCCAGCATTTT.

This clonotype occurred a few times. The chain's CDR3 is CASSPAYEQFF. CDR3 DNA: TGTGCCAGCAGCCCGGCGTATGAGCAGTTCTTC. The chain is built from TRBV7-2 and TRBJ2-1; D is undetermined. This CDR3 has 11 amino acids. The germline gives CDR1 SGHTA, CDR2 FQGNSA. Between the trimmed V and J ends, which lost 5 bases and 8 bases, there was a span of 7 bases.

In its sample, this clonotype was seen a few times. V usage is TRBV25-1 and J usage is TRBJ1-4, with D unclear. Germline V lookup: CDR1 MGHDK, CDR2 SYGVNS. V lost 8 bases to trimming and J lost 4 bases, with 11 bases between them. This CDR3 spans 13 amino acids. The CDR3 loop is CASAPGVNEKLFF. The CDR3 coding sequence is TGTGCCAGCGCTCCCGGGGTTAATGAAAAACTGTTTTTT.

The gene calls are TRBV5-4 and TRBJ2-5; 11 nucleotides match TRBD1. Per the germline V gene, CDR1 is SGHNT and CDR2 is YYREEE (reference sequence). Trimming cost V 4 bases and J 3 bases; bases outside gene matches: 5. This CDR3 comprises 15 residues. The CDR3 region is CASSRDRGTEETQYF. The CDR3, as DNA: TGTGCCAGCAGCCGGGACAGGGGGACCGAAGAGACCCAGTACTTC.

This clonotype was seen only a few times. The chain uses TRBV7-6 and TRBJ2-2; D is uncertain. CDR3 length equals 17 residues. Trimming took off 1 base at V and 6 bases at J, with 18 bases between the two ends. Germline loops: CDR1 SGHVS, CDR2 FNYEAQ. CDR3 loop: CASSLVGLESIAGELFF. In DNA, the CDR3 is TGTGCCAGCAGCTTAGTTGGCCTAGAAAGTATTGCCGGGGAGCTGTTTTTT. Full variable domain (outside the CDR3, taken from reference TRBV7-6 and TRBJ2-2): GAGVSQSPRYKVTKRGQDVALRCDPISGHVSLYWYRQALGQGPEFLTYFNYEAQQDKSGLPNDRFSAERPEGSISTLTIQRTEQRDSAMYRCASSLVGLESIAGELFFGEGSRLTVL.

This clonotype was observed a handful of times. This chain links TRBV7-8 with TRBJ2-7; 13 bases line up with TRBD2. This CDR3 has 18 residues. Trimming removed 4 bases from V and 3 bases from J; junction bases left unmatched: 12. Germline CDR1 is SGHVS and CDR2 is FQNEAQ. CDR3 bases: TGTGCCAGCAGCTGGGGGGGGACTAGCGGGGTGGATCGCTACGAGCAGTACTTC. It encodes CASSWGGTSGVDRYEQYF.

This clonotype was picked up many times. One junction end does not reproduce the germline sequence, and a read error may be involved. V usage is TRBV7-2 and J usage is TRBJ1-2; D is undetermined. CDR3 length: 13 residues. Germline CDR1 reads SGHTA; CDR2 reads FQGNSA. This CDR3 reads CASSLGRSYGYTF. The CDR3 DNA reads as TGTGCCAGCAGTTTAGGCAGATCCTATGGCTACACCTTC.

This clonotype came up once. This CDR3 reads CASSLRMAGGTTDTQYF. The CDR3 DNA is TGTGCCAGCAGCTTAAGGATGGCGGGAGGAACCACAGATACGCAGTATTTT. This chain joins TRBV11-2 and TRBJ2-3, with 8 positions matching TRBD2. Germline V CDR1 and CDR2: SGHAT, FQNNGV. The trim removed 2 bases at V and 2 bases at J, leaving 9 bases unmatched. CDR3 size: 17 residues.

The V call is TRBV20-1, the J call TRBJ2-5; either TRBD1 or TRBD2 may fit D (6 bases each). This CDR3 spans 14 amino acids. V lost 4 bases and J lost 5, with 17 bases in between. Germline assignment: CDR1 DFQATT and CDR2 SNEGSKA (reference sequence). This chain's CDR3 is CSANHGGYRETQYF. The DNA of the CDR3 is TGCAGTGCTAACCACGGGGGCTACCGGGAGACCCAGTACTTC.

The chain joins TRBV7-8 to TRBJ1-4; D unclear. This CDR3 is 13 amino acids long. Trimming took 1 base from V and 8 from J, leaving 8 bases between them. Germline V gene sequence: CDR1 SGHVS, CDR2 FQNEAQ. CDR3 in DNA: TGTGCCAGCAGCTTAGAATTAGGGGAAAAACTGTTTTTT. Translated: CASSLELGEKLFF.

This chain uses TRBV7-9 with TRBJ1-1; D remains unclear. The CDR3 spans 15 residues. Trimming took 3 bases from V and 0 from J, leaving 11 bases between them. Germline CDR1 SEHNR, CDR2 FQNEAQ (reference sequence). CDR3 sequence: CASSFFHTMNTEAFF. DNA of the CDR3: TGTGCCAGCAGCTTCTTTCATACCATGAACACTGAAGCTTTCTTT. The full variable domain, its missing parts supplied by reference TRBV7-9 and TRBJ1-1, is DTGVSQNPRHKITKRGQNVTFRCDPISEHNRLYWYRQTLGQGPEFLTYFQNEAQLEKSRLLSDRFSAERPKGSFSTLEIQRTEQGDSAMYLCASSFFHTMNTEAFFGQGTRLTVV.

This clonotype was detected only a few times. This chain links TRBV7-2 with TRBJ1-5; D is ambiguous. Germline assignment: CDR1 SGHTA and CDR2 FQGNSA. The V end was cut by 11 bases, the J end by 3 bases, with 2 bases between. The CDR3 covers 9 residues. CDR3 in DNA: TGTGCCTCCAATCAGCCCCAGCATTTT. Residues: CASNQPQHF. Full variable domain (remainder filled in from reference TRBV7-2 and TRBJ1-5): GAGVSQSPSNKVTEKGKDVELRCDPISGHTALYWYRQSLGQGLEFLIYFQGNSAPDKSGLPSDRFSAERTGGSVSTLTIQRTQQEDSAVYLCASNQPQHFGDGTRLSIL.

This clonotype turned up a few times. J is TRBJ1-3 and V is TRBV7-6, with a weak D call TRBD1 (5 bases). The CDR3 is 16 amino acids. The germline V gene encodes CDR1 SGHVS and CDR2 FNYEAQ. The germline V and J ends were trimmed by 5 bases and 0 bases, with 14 bases remaining between them. The DNA for the CDR3 is TGTGCCAGCAGCCGAGAGGGGACTCCCTCTGGAAACACCATATATTTT. Translating it yields CASSREGTPSGNTIYF. The full variable domain, rest sourced from reference TRBV7-6 and TRBJ1-3, is GAGVSQSPRYKVTKRGQDVALRCDPISGHVSLYWYRQALGQGPEFLTYFNYEAQQDKSGLPNDRFSAERPEGSISTLTIQRTEQRDSAMYRCASSREGTPSGNTIYFGEGSWLTVV.

Here the CDR3 reads CASALTHGRPTGTQYF. CDR3 DNA sequence: TGTGCCAGCGCCCTCACTCACGGGAGGCCTACGGGGACCCAGTACTTC. This chain uses TRBV7-4 with TRBJ2-5; TRBD2 matches at 7 bases. CDR1 and CDR2 from the germline V gene are SGHVT and SQSDAQ. Trimming at V came to 8 bases and at J to 7 bases, leaving 19 bases not matched to a gene. The CDR3 consists of 16 residues.

The genes are TRBV6-1 and TRBJ2-1; 9 bases are shared with TRBD2. The germline CDR1 and CDR2 sequences are MNHNS and SASEGT. J lost 6 bases, V lost 3 bases, and 9 bases had no gene match. The CDR3 covers 16 residues. The CDR3: CASSDSGSASANEQFF. As DNA, the CDR3 is TGTGCCAGCAGTGATAGCGGGAGCGCCTCGGCCAATGAGCAGTTCTTC.

The chain is built from TRBV7-2 and TRBJ2-4; D possibly corresponds to TRBD1 (5 bases). V lost 2 bases and J lost 8, with 13 bases in between. CDR3 length: 14 amino acids. Germline V gene sequence: CDR1 SGHTA, CDR2 FQGNSA. CDR3 sequence (DNA): TGTGCCAGCAGCTTATCGGGCAGGGCAGACATTCAGTACTTC. As protein: CASSLSGRADIQYF.